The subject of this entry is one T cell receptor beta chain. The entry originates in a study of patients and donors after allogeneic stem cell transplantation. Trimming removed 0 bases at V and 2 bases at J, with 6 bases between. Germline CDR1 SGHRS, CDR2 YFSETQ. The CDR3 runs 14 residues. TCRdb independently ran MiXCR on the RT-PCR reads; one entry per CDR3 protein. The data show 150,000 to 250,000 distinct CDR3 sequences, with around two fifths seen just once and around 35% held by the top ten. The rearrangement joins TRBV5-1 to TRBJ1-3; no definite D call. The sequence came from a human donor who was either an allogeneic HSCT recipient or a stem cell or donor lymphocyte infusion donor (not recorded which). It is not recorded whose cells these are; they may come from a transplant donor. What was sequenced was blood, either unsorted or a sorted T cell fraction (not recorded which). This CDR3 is CASSLVGPGNTIYF. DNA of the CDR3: TGCGCCAGCAGCTTGGTCGGGCCTGGAAACACCATATATTTT.